This T cell receptor beta chain was captured in a study of a mutant IDH1 vaccine in newly diagnosed glioma. Across the study: Therapy received beforehand was radiotherapy, temozolomide, or both, with most patients given both.

CDR3 length equals 14 residues. CDR1 is SGHTA and CDR2 is FQGTGA in the germline V gene. The ends were cut back, 5 bases at V and 3 bases at J, with 12 bases in the middle. Sequencing was performed with immunoSEQ multiplex PCR; in TCRdb, only in-frame clones are kept and a portion is missing. The sample comprises about 52,000 clones, 70% to 85% of which are singletons, and roughly 5% rests with the top ten. Time point in this sample: week 47, end of study. Each dose of the vaccine consisted of 300 ug of mutant IDH1 20-mer peptide, with topical imiquimod. Comment on this clone: Its specificity is unknown.

This receptor was obtained from a woman in her forties with glioma. Some clones in this sample may be carry-over from other donors' samples. V gene TRBV7-3 combines with J gene TRBJ2-3; D may be TRBD2 (6 bases). The sequencing used PBMCs, collected from a glioma patient whose treatment included an IDH1 peptide vaccine. The CDR3, as DNA: TGTGCCAGCAGCCCCTTAGGAGGGACAGATACGCAGTATTTT. As protein: CASSPLGGTDTQYF. Full variable domain (missing parts from reference TRBV7-3 and TRBJ2-3): GAGVSQTPSNKVTEKGKYVELRCDPISGHTALYWYRQSLGQGPEFLIYFQGTGAADDSGLPNDRFFAVRPEGSVSTLKIQRTERGDSAVYLCASSPLGGTDTQYFGPGTRLTVL.